The present T cell receptor (beta chain) was sequenced within a study of T cell repertoires in cytomegalovirus infection. About the study: HLA-B-restricted CMV epitopes that are well studied, plus recently identified HLA-C-restricted ones, were used by the study. Signatures in public TCR beta sequences pointed to both CMV infection and matching HLA type. The study, taken as a whole, reports: Summed frequency of public TCR beta families distinguished CMV carriers with the relevant HLA.

This CDR3 region has 15 residues. From germline, CDR1 is SEHNR and CDR2 FQNEAQ (reference sequence). Between the trimmed V and J ends, which lost 4 bases and 1 base, there was a span of 11 bases. This clonotype was observed a handful of times. The antigen is undetermined. TCRdb redid the calling of the reads with MiXCR, one entry per CDR3 protein. Seen here are some 940,000 distinct CDR3 sequences, around 32% observed once, and the top ten hold about 14%. The receptor was derived from a human donor in good health (CMV status not recorded). Some clones in this sample may be carry-over from other donors' samples. Sequencing was performed on cultured CD8+ T cells from PBMCs, taken from culture after CMV antigen stimulation. The chain links TRBV7-9 to TRBJ2-1; no firm D call. CDR3 loop: CASSYEWGSYNEQFF. DNA for the CDR3: TGTGCCAGCAGCTACGAGTGGGGTTCCTACAATGAGCAGTTCTTC.